This T cell receptor beta chain is from a study of T cell responses to AZD1222 COVID-19 vaccine. Study-level findings and limits: Recipients of two AZD1222 doses showed rising Spike-specific TCR breadth and depth. Donors in the cohort were predominantly white British and more often female, and clonal diversity was possibly underestimated.

The data were produced by immunoSEQ multiplex PCR, yet TCRdb's version contains in-frame clones alone and is incomplete. In the table there are about 120,000 clones, 80% to 95% of which are singletons. In regard to this clone: Antigen specificity is unknown.

The germline CDR1 and CDR2 sequences are MNHEY and SMNVEV (reference sequence). The CDR3 runs to 15 residues. Between the trimmed V and J ends, which lost 5 bases and 0 bases, there was a span of 13 bases. This chain links TRBV27 with TRBJ1-2; D may be TRBD1 (6 bases). The sequence derives from an adult who received the MenACWY meningococcal vaccine as a control. The specimen was peripheral blood, collected 28 days after the second dose of the MenACWY control vaccine. The CDR3 reads CASSTRQEANYGYTF. The CDR3 region has the DNA TGTGCCAGCAGTACACGACAGGAAGCTAACTATGGCTACACCTTC.